These 4 T cell receptor beta chains share one sample of origin, sequenced in a study of blood T cell repertoires in COVID-19. Only in-frame clones appear in the TCRdb table, and some are missing; sequencing was by immunoSEQ multiplex PCR. This table holds around 250,000 clones, about four fifths found once. Material for sequencing was peripheral blood. Every receptor here comes from a woman between 18 and 29 years old with acute or convalescent COVID-19.

V usage is TRBV6-2 or TRBV6-3 and J usage is TRBJ1-5; 11 nucleotides agree with TRBD1. Looked up from germline, CDR1 is MNHEY and CDR2 is SVGEGT. The CDR3 has 16 amino acids. The ends lost 2 bases at V and 2 bases at J; junction bases unmatched: 2. The CDR3 coding sequence is TGTGCCAGCAGTTACAGGGACAGGGGGGGCAATCAGCCCCAGCATTTT. Its translation is CASSYRDRGGNQPQHF.

This chain uses TRBV5-6 with TRBJ1-6; 11 nucleotides match TRBD1. The CDR3 covers 15 residues. Germline values: CDR1 SGHDT, CDR2 YYEEEE. J lost 7 bases, V lost 4 bases, and 4 bases had no gene match. The CDR3 sequence: CASSPGQGGNSPLHF. The DNA for the CDR3 is TGTGCCAGCAGCCCGGGACAGGGGGGAAATTCACCCCTCCACTTT.

V gene TRBV10-3 combines with J gene TRBJ2-1; 8 nucleotides line up with TRBD2. There are 11 residues in the CDR3. V was clipped by 7 bases and J by 9 bases; unmatched bases: 2. CDR1 and CDR2 from the germline V gene are ENHRY and SYGVKD. DNA for the CDR3: TGTGCCATCACCACTAGCGGTGAGCAGTTCTTC. Translating gives CAITTSGEQFF.

V is TRBV4-3 and J is TRBJ2-7, with TRBD1 identical over 12 bases. CDR1 is LGHNA, CDR2 YSLEER, per germline. This CDR3 contains 17 residues. The J segment lost 3 bases and the V segment lost 4 bases, leaving 10 bases of the junction unmatched. In DNA, the CDR3 is TGCGCCAGCAGCCGGGGACAGGGGGCGCGAGGTGGCTACGAGCAGTACTTC. It yields the protein CASSRGQGARGGYEQYF.